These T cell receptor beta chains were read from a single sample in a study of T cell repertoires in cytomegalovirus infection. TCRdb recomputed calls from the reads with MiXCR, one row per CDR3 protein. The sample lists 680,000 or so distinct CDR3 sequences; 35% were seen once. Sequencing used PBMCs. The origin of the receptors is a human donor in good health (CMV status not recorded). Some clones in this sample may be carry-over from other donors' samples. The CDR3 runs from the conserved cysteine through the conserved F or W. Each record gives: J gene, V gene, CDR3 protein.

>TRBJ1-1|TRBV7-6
CASTFRPDGTEAFF
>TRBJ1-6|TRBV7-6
CASSLGEGSPLHF
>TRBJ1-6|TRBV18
CASSLDRDSPLHF
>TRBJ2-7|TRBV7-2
CASSLPQGSSYEQYF
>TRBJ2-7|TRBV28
CASTDTASYEQYF
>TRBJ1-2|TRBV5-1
CASSLMTGGGYTF
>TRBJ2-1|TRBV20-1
CSAPGPSGQFF
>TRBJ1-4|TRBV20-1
CSAFREGGEKLFF
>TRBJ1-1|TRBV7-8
CASSLTNGVNTEAFF
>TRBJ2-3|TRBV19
CASSIMGTPGDTQYF
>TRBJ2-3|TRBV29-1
CSVGRTSGGRSTDTQYF
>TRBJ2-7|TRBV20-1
CSARGDPAGGSYEQYF
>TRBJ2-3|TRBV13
CASSTRGARTDTQYF
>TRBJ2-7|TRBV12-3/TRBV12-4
CASSLGPSTIDEQYF
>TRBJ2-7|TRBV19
CASSIVWGRFYEQYF
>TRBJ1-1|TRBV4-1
CASSQHSQGDTEAFF
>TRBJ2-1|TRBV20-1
CSARGARYNEQFF
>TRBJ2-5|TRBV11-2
CASSFRPNPGETQYF
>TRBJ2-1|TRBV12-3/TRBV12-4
CASSKLAGGPAIYNEQFF
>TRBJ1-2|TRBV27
CASSLGATYGYTF
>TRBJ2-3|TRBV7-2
CASSLRGGADTQYF
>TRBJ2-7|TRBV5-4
CASSPNSGTGGYEQYF